These T cell receptor beta chains were read from a single sample in a study of blood T cell repertoires in COVID-19. This table comes from immunoSEQ multiplex PCR, and its TCRdb copy is limited to in-frame clones, with some not included. Of 250,000 or so clones listed, more than 75% are singletons. Sequenced sample: peripheral blood. The origin of the receptors is a man aged 40-55 years with active or convalescent COVID-19. The CDR3 runs from the conserved cysteine through the conserved F or W. The order of the fields is J gene, D gene, V gene, clone size, CDR3 DNA, CDR3 protein. A D gene is named only where the DNA matches it firmly. Rows give clone size only sometimes, using once, few, many, or a class for an expanded clone.

TRBJ2-1	NA	TRBV6-5	once	TGTGCCAGTAGCGTCGACAATGAGCAGTTCTTC	CASSVDNEQFF
TRBJ2-1	TRBD1	TRBV9	NA	TGTGCCAGCAGCCATGCCCAGGACAGGAACAATGAGCAGTTCTTC	CASSHAQDRNNEQFF
TRBJ1-5	NA	TRBV21-1	NA	TGTGCCAGCAGCAAAGGGCAGAATCAGCCCCAGCATTTT	CASSKGQNQPQHF
TRBJ1-5	NA	TRBV30	once	TGTGCCTGGAATGGAGGGCCTCAGGGTAACAATCAGCCCCAGCATTTT	CAWNGGPQGNNQPQHF
TRBJ2-1	NA	TRBV11-3	NA	TGTGCCAGCAGCTTAGATGGCAGGGTACAGTTCTTC	CASSLDGRVQFF
TRBJ1-3	NA	TRBV7-9	NA	TGTGCCAGCAGCCATCATAAGACAGGCTCTGGAAACACCATATATTTT	CASSHHKTGSGNTIYF
TRBJ1-3	NA	TRBV5-1	NA	TGCGCCAGCAGCTTGGCTCACGACAGAGCTGGAAACACCATATATTTT	CASSLAHDRAGNTIYF
TRBJ1-5	NA	TRBV27	NA	TGTGCCAGCAGTTTATTAAGCAATCAGCCCCAGCATTTT	CASSLLSNQPQHF
TRBJ1-2	NA	TRBV30	NA	TGTGCCTGGAGTGAGCCCGGGGGGGCGGTTGGCTACACCTTC	CAWSEPGGAVGYTF
TRBJ1-1	NA	TRBV7-9	NA	TGTGCCAGCAGCTTATACAGCTACATGAACACTGAAGCTTTCTTT	CASSLYSYMNTEAFF
TRBJ1-1	NA	TRBV30	NA	TGTGCCTGGAGTGATCGGGGCACTGAAGCTTTCTTT	CAWSDRGTEAFF
TRBJ2-1	TRBD2	TRBV5-1	NA	TGCGCCAGCAGGAGTAGGACTAGCGGGAGAAATGAGCAGTTCTTC	CASRSRTSGRNEQFF
TRBJ2-2	TRBD2	TRBV5-1	few	TGCGCCAGCAGCCAAGCGAATCCGGGACTAGCGGTTACCGGGGAGCTGTTTTTT	CASSQANPGLAVTGELFF
TRBJ2-7	TRBD1	TRBV3-1/TRBV3-2	NA	TGTGCCAGCAGCCAAGAACTGGACAGGGAGAGCGAGCAGTACTTC	CASSQELDRESEQYF
TRBJ2-6	NA	TRBV5-4	NA	TGTGCCAGCAGCCCTAGACAGGATTTTATCTCTGGGGCCAACGTCCTGACTTTC	CASSPRQDFISGANVLTF
TRBJ1-1	NA	TRBV15	few	TGTGCCACCAGCAGAGCGTTCCGTGTTGCTGAAGCTTTCTTT	CATSRAFRVAEAFF
TRBJ2-7	NA	TRBV15	NA	TGTGCCACCAGCAGAGATAGCGAGCAGTACTTC	CATSRDSEQYF
TRBJ2-1	NA	TRBV12-3/TRBV12-4	once	TGTGCCAGCAGTTTAGGGAGGGCGCATGAGCAGTTCTTC	CASSLGRAHEQFF
TRBJ1-1	NA	TRBV11-2	NA	TGTGCCAGCAGCCCCCAGGCTTTCTTT	CASSPQAFF
TRBJ2-3	TRBD2	TRBV6-5	NA	TGTGCCAGCATTCTAGCGGGACTTAGCACAGATACGCAGTATTTT	CASILAGLSTDTQYF
TRBJ1-2	TRBD1	TRBV7-9	NA	TGTGCCTCCGGTGGAGGGGGCAGCTATGGCTACACCTTC	CASGGGGSYGYTF
TRBJ1-4	NA	TRBV24-1	NA	TGTGCCACCAGTGATGCTGGGCAGGCTAATGAAAAACTGTTTTTT	CATSDAGQANEKLFF
TRBJ2-6	NA	TRBV5-6	once	TGTGCCAGCAGCTTTGGAGGTACTCACTCTGGGGCCAACGTCCTGACTTTC	CASSFGGTHSGANVLTF
TRBJ1-6	NA	TRBV6-5	NA	TGTGCCAGCAGTTACAGGGAGTGGTCCTATAATTCACCCCTCCACTTT	CASSYREWSYNSPLHF
TRBJ1-2	TRBD1	TRBV28	NA	TGTGCCAGCGCAACTCCAGGGGGGAACTATGGCTACACCTTC	CASATPGGNYGYTF
TRBJ2-1	TRBD2	TRBV9	NA	TGTGCCAGCAGTCCGACTAGCGGCACCTACAATGAGCAGTTCTTC	CASSPTSGTYNEQFF
TRBJ2-4	TRBD2	TRBV4-1	NA	TGCGCCAGCAGCCTTGGACTAGCGGGGGGGGCCAAAAACATTCAGTACTTC	CASSLGLAGGAKNIQYF
TRBJ2-5	NA	TRBV10-3	NA	TGTGCCATCAGTGCGGGACTCCTCCAAGAGACCCAGTACTTC	CAISAGLLQETQYF
TRBJ2-1	NA	TRBV3-1/TRBV3-2	few	TGTGCCAGCAGCCAGACCGCCTTGGGCCATGAGCAGTTCTTC	CASSQTALGHEQFF
TRBJ1-1	NA	TRBV3-1/TRBV3-2	NA	TGTGCCAGCAGCCAAGATCTTAACAGGGTGAACACTGAAGCTTTCTTT	CASSQDLNRVNTEAFF
TRBJ1-5	NA	TRBV28	NA	TGTGCCAGCAGTTTAAGGGGATCGGTCAGTTTGGGTCAGCCCCAGCATTTT	CASSLRGSVSLGQPQHF
TRBJ1-6	TRBD1	TRBV19	NA	TGTGCCAGTAGTAGTGGGGGACAGGGAATTATTTCACCCCTCCACTTT	CASSSGGQGIISPLHF
TRBJ2-7	NA	TRBV6-5	NA	TGTGCCAGCAGTTTTAGCGGTAAGCAGTACTTC	CASSFSGKQYF
TRBJ2-1	TRBD2	TRBV5-4	NA	TGTGCCAGCAGCTTGGATGCCGGGGGGGCCAGGGAGCAGTTCTTC	CASSLDAGGAREQFF
TRBJ2-5	TRBD2	TRBV7-2	NA	TGTGCCAGCAGCTTAGGCACTAGCGGGAGTGTCGGGGAGACCCAGTACTTC	CASSLGTSGSVGETQYF
TRBJ2-7	NA	TRBV9	NA	TGTGCCAGCAGCGTAGAGGTACAGGGCTACGAGCAGTACTTC	CASSVEVQGYEQYF
TRBJ2-3	TRBD1	TRBV7-9	few	TGTGCCAATGGAGAAATGACAGGGGAAATTTGGACAGATACGCAGTATTTT	CANGEMTGEIWTDTQYF
TRBJ2-3	NA	TRBV29-1	few	TGCAGCGTTGGCGGGGTAGATACGCAGTATTTT	CSVGGVDTQYF
TRBJ2-1	TRBD1	TRBV6-5	NA	TGTGCCAGCAGTTACGATGGCACAGGGGACTACAATGAGCAGTTCTTC	CASSYDGTGDYNEQFF
TRBJ1-2	NA	TRBV5-1	NA	TGCGCCAGCAGCCCTGAGGGCCTTAACTATGGCTACACCTTC	CASSPEGLNYGYTF
TRBJ2-7	NA	TRBV5-1	NA	TGCGCCAGCAGCTCCGGAGATTCGGGCTACGAGCAGTACTTC	CASSSGDSGYEQYF
TRBJ1-6	TRBD1	TRBV5-1	NA	TGCGCCAGCAGCCGGACAGGGGGGGATTCACCCCTCCACTTT	CASSRTGGDSPLHF
TRBJ1-1	TRBD1	TRBV19	NA	TGTGCCAGTACCCGGGGACAGGGGAACACTGAAGCTTTCTTT	CASTRGQGNTEAFF
TRBJ2-3	TRBD2	TRBV9	NA	TGTGCCAGCAGCACTAGCGGGATTAGCACAGATACGCAGTATTTT	CASSTSGISTDTQYF
TRBJ2-1	NA	TRBV27	NA	TGTGCCAGCAGTTTAGACCGGAGCTCCTACAATGAGCAGTTCTTC	CASSLDRSSYNEQFF
TRBJ2-7	NA	TRBV3-1/TRBV3-2	NA	TGTGCCAGCAGGCCCAATGGGGCGCTTGAGCAGTACTTC	CASRPNGALEQYF
TRBJ1-5	NA	TRBV19	NA	TGTGCCACCAGGGCAGGTCGGATAGGGCATCAGCCCCAGCATTTT	CATRAGRIGHQPQHF
TRBJ2-6	NA	TRBV2	once	TGTGCCAGCACCGGGGGGCAGGCTGGGGCCAACGTCCTGACTTTC	CASTGGQAGANVLTF
TRBJ2-7	TRBD2	TRBV3-1/TRBV3-2	NA	TGTGCCAGCAGCCACCGACTAGCGGGCCTCTCCTACGAGCAGTACTTC	CASSHRLAGLSYEQYF